The next 32 T cell receptor beta chains were all read from a single sample in a study of cytomegalovirus exposure and HLA in healthy donors. Here immunoSEQ multiplex PCR was the method, and the copy in TCRdb shows in-frame clones only, minus some. Of about 260,000 clones in the sample, roughly 91% were seen once. The sequencing sample was made of PBMCs. The receptors derive from a woman aged 25 to 39 in good health and CMV-seronegative.

This chain uses TRBV9 with TRBJ2-7; D is ambiguous. Trimming left V 4 bases short and J 4 bases short, with 12 bases between. Germline V lookup: CDR1 SGDLS, CDR2 YYNGEE. The CDR3 contains 13 residues. The CDR3 DNA sequence: TGTGCCAGCAGCCCCTCGGACGGGTACGAGCAGTACTTC. This codes for CASSPSDGYEQYF.

Points on this clone: Relative to the germline gene, one junction end is altered; a read error may explain this. The V gene is TRBV28, the J gene TRBJ1-2; possibly TRBD1 for D (5 bases). The CDR3 is 13 amino acids. From germline, CDR1 is MDHEN and CDR2 SYDVKM. CDR3 DNA sequence: TGTGCCAGCAGGGCCGGGACTAAATATGGCTACACCTTC. It is translated as CASRAGTKYGYTF.

Details on this clone: A read error may produce the germline difference seen at one junction end. This chain links TRBV5-8 with TRBJ2-3, with 8 bases that match TRBD2. From germline, CDR1 is SGHTS and CDR2 YDEGEE. The CDR3 has 12 residues. CDR3 bases: TGTGCCAGCAGCCCGGGACTAGATAAGCAGTATTTT. This sequence encodes CASSPGLDKQYF.

The genes are TRBV27 and TRBJ2-2; 13 positions agree with TRBD2. Per germline, CDR1 MNHEY and CDR2 SMNVEV (reference sequence). V lost 5 bases to trimming and J lost 5 bases; unmatched junction nucleotides: 5. The CDR3 is 16 residues long. The CDR3 coding sequence is TGTGCCAGCAGTCTAGGACTAGCGGGAGTTACCGGGGAGCTGTTTTTT. Its protein product is CASSLGLAGVTGELFF.

This clone has just one count. The V gene is TRBV7-2, the J gene TRBJ2-1; 8 nucleotides align to TRBD1. Germline V gene data show CDR1 as SGHTA and CDR2 as FQGNSA. Trimming cost V 0 bases and J 7 bases; bases outside gene matches: 5. The CDR3 has 15 residues. CDR3 loop: CASSLARDRRNEQFF. The CDR3 region has the DNA TGTGCCAGCAGCTTAGCGAGGGACAGGCGGAATGAGCAGTTCTTC.

The chain has TRBV4-2 and TRBJ2-1, with D unresolved. Trimming took 0 bases from V and 10 from J, leaving 10 bases between them. The CDR3 totals 13 residues. Per the germline V gene, CDR1 is LGHNA and CDR2 is YNFKEQ. In DNA form, the CDR3 reads TGTGCCAGCAGCCAAGAATTAGCAACAGAGCAGTTCTTC. Amino acids: CASSQELATEQFF.

This clone was found once. This sequence joins TRBV6-6 and TRBJ2-1; no reliable D call. The germline V and J ends were trimmed by 6 bases and 5 bases, with 17 bases remaining between them. Germline CDR1 MNHNY, CDR2 SVGAGI (reference sequence). This CDR3 spans 15 amino acids. The CDR3 spells CASRNLWSRHNEQFF. CDR3 nucleotides: TGTGCCAGCAGGAATTTATGGAGTCGCCACAATGAGCAGTTCTTC.

The V and J genes are TRBV11-2 and TRBJ1-1, with D possibly matching TRBD1 (5 bases). The CDR3 spans 15 residues. V was shortened by 0 bases and J by 0 bases, with 8 bases between the two germline ends. Germline V lookup: CDR1 SGHAT, CDR2 FQNNGV. In nucleotides, the CDR3 is TGTGCCAGCAGCTTAGAATGGGGCTTGAACACTGAAGCTTTCTTT. It specifies CASSLEWGLNTEAFF.

This clone is a singleton in its sample. The V gene is TRBV18, the J gene TRBJ2-7; the D is unclear. CDR3 length: 13 amino acids. Trimming shortened V by 2 bases and J by 2 bases, and 7 bases separated the two germline ends. Germline V gives CDR1 KGHSH, CDR2 LQKENI. The CDR3 sequence is CASSPEATYEQYF. For the CDR3, the DNA is TGTGCCAGCTCACCAGAGGCCACCTACGAGCAGTACTTC.

The rearrangement uses TRBV28 and TRBJ2-7; no clear D. Trimming took 7 bases from V and 3 from J, leaving 19 bases between them. CDR3 length: 15 residues. Germline V gene lookup returns CDR1 MDHEN and CDR2 SYDVKM. CDR3 coding DNA: TGTGCCAGCAAACACCGGGTCAACCTTGGCTACGAGCAGTACTTC. Translated, it gives CASKHRVNLGYEQYF. The full variable domain, its missing parts supplied by reference TRBV28 and TRBJ2-7, is DVKVTQSSRYLVKRTGEKVFLECVQDMDHENMFWYRQDPGLGLRLIYFSYDVKMKEKGDIPEGYSVSREKKERFSLILESASTNQTSMYLCASKHRVNLGYEQYFGPGTRLTVT.

The chain is built from TRBV28 and TRBJ2-5, with D maybe TRBD2 (5 bases). The V end lost 5 bases, the J end lost 5 bases, and 12 bases lay between the germline ends. This CDR3 region has 13 residues. Germline loops: CDR1 MDHEN, CDR2 SYDVKM. The CDR3, as DNA: TGTGCCAGCAGTCCCACTAGGATGGAGACCCAGTACTTC. This translates into CASSPTRMETQYF.

CDR3 sequence (DNA): TGTGCCAGCGCGAGGGGTGGCGCCTACAATGAGCAGTTCTTC. It codes for CASARGGAYNEQFF. V gene TRBV27 combines with J gene TRBJ2-1; possibly TRBD1 or TRBD2 for D (5 bases each). The CDR3 sequence is 14 residues long. V gave up 8 bases and J gave up 2 bases, with 13 bases separating them. Germline lookup yields CDR1 MNHEY and CDR2 SMNVEV (reference sequence).

The V call is TRBV2, the J call TRBJ1-5; possibly TRBD1 for D (5 bases). V lost 4 bases to trimming and J lost 3 bases, with 19 bases between them. The CDR3 is made up of 17 amino acids. Looked up from germline, CDR1 is SNHLY and CDR2 is FYNNEI. CDR3 in DNA: TGTGCCAGCAGTGGGGGGATTGGGTTACTGTCCAATCAGCCCCAGCATTTT. Translating it yields CASSGGIGLLSNQPQHF.

This chain links TRBV4-3 with TRBJ1-3; the D is unclear. The germline V gene has CDR1 LGHNA and CDR2 YSLEER. The length of the CDR3 is 14 residues. The germline V and J ends were trimmed by 0 bases and 6 bases, with 9 bases remaining between them. The CDR3 protein is CASSQDSTENTIYF. The CDR3 DNA reads TGCGCCAGCAGCCAAGATAGTACGGAAAACACCATATATTTT.

The chain combines TRBV4-3 with TRBJ2-1; D not certain. The CDR3 has 13 amino acids. CDR1 and CDR2 (germline): LGHNA, YSLEER. V was shortened by 0 bases and J by 8 bases, with 8 bases between the two germline ends. DNA for the CDR3: TGCGCCAGCAGCCAAGAGTTCCAGCATGAGCAGTTCTTC. This translates into CASSQEFQHEQFF.

This chain links TRBV25-1 with TRBJ1-1; D unresolved. Germline assignment: CDR1 MGHDK and CDR2 SYGVNS. The CDR3 runs 11 residues. V was pared by 4 bases and J by 2 bases, with 2 bases between. The CDR3 sequence: CASSVNTEAFF. CDR3 bases: TGTGCCAGCAGTGTCAACACTGAAGCTTTCTTT.

The chain employs TRBV19 and TRBJ2-7; 7 bases fit TRBD1. There are 14 residues in the CDR3. Trimming cost V 5 bases and J 2 bases; bases outside gene matches: 6. Germline lookup yields CDR1 LNHDA and CDR2 SQIVND (reference sequence). The CDR3 DNA reads as TGTGCCAGTAGTCTGGTCAGGGGGACCTACGAGCAGTACTTC. Translation: CASSLVRGTYEQYF.

V gene TRBV5-1 combines with J gene TRBJ1-2; D not certain. The CDR3 has 11 amino acids. The V gene lost 0 bases and the J gene lost 8 bases, with 5 bases spanning the gap. CDR1 is SGHRS, CDR2 YFSETQ, per germline. CDR3 in amino acids: CASSLDGGYTF. The CDR3 DNA is TGCGCCAGCAGCTTGGATGGCGGCTACACCTTC.

This chain links TRBV28 with TRBJ2-7; either TRBD1 or TRBD2 may supply D (5 bases each). Germline CDR1 and CDR2: MDHEN and SYDVKM. Trimming stripped 5 bases from V and 7 bases from J, with 18 bases between. The CDR3 is 14 residues long. The CDR3 DNA sequence: TGTGCCAGCAGTCCCCCGGGACCCCAGAGGGAGCAGTACTTC. Residues: CASSPPGPQREQYF.

The V and J genes are TRBV10-3 and TRBJ2-1, with 12 bases lining up with TRBD2. The CDR3 is 14 residues long. V lost 5 bases to trimming and J lost 7 bases; unmatched junction nucleotides: 3. The germline gives CDR1 ENHRY, CDR2 SYGVKD. The CDR3 region is CAISPGTSGNEQFF. For the CDR3, the DNA is TGTGCCATCAGTCCCGGGACTAGCGGGAATGAGCAGTTCTTC.

The chain uses TRBV7-9 and TRBJ2-1; no definite D call. The germline V gene has CDR1 SEHNR and CDR2 FQNEAQ (reference sequence). Trimming stripped 5 bases from V and 7 bases from J, with 9 bases between. CDR3 size: 12 residues. CDR3 nucleotides: TGTGCCAGCAGCCTCCGATTGAATGAGCAGTTCTTC. Protein product: CASSLRLNEQFF.

The V gene is TRBV6-6, the J gene TRBJ1-5; D perhaps matches TRBD1 (6 bases). The CDR3 covers 15 residues. Trimming left V 2 bases short and J 2 bases short, with 10 bases between. Looked up from germline, CDR1 is MNHNY and CDR2 is SVGAGI (reference sequence). CDR3 region: CASSYAGAGNQPQHF. The DNA of the CDR3 is TGTGCCAGCAGTTACGCGGGGGCAGGCAATCAGCCCCAGCATTTT.

The rearrangement joins TRBV7-6 to TRBJ2-7; 9 nucleotides line up with TRBD2. Germline V gene lookup returns CDR1 SGHVS and CDR2 FNYEAQ. The junction had 8 bases not matched to a gene; V was cut back by 4 bases and J by 4 bases. The CDR3 is made up of 15 amino acids. CDR3: CASSSTSGSWYEQYF. DNA of the CDR3: TGTGCCAGCAGCTCGACTAGCGGCAGTTGGTACGAGCAGTACTTC.

The chain employs TRBV5-1 and TRBJ1-2, with 9 bases matching TRBD1. The CDR3 contains 14 residues. Trimming removed 4 bases from V and 6 bases from J; junction bases left unmatched: 7. Germline assignment: CDR1 SGHRS and CDR2 YFSETQ. For the CDR3, the DNA is TGCGCCAGCAGCACGGACAGGGGTGGGGATGGCTACACCTTC. Translation gives CASSTDRGGDGYTF.

A note on this clone: The sample contains more than one DNA sequence encoding this CDR3. This chain uses TRBV7-2 with TRBJ2-7; D gene ambiguous. The V end lost 3 bases, the J end lost 4 bases, and 7 bases lay between the germline ends. Germline-derived CDR1 and CDR2 are SGHTA and FQGNSA. The CDR3 has 12 amino acids. The chain's CDR3 is CASSFSGYEQYF. Written as DNA, the CDR3 is TGTGCCAGCAGCTTCTCAGGATACGAGCAGTACTTC.

This sequence joins TRBV5-6 and TRBJ1-1, with a weak D call TRBD1 (5 bases). Deletions cut 1 base from V and 4 bases from J, with 14 bases between. The CDR3 has 15 amino acids. Germline V lookup: CDR1 SGHDT, CDR2 YYEEEE. CDR3 in DNA: TGTGCCAGCAGCTTGCGGGTGGGGCTGGGCACTGAAGCTTTCTTT. It translates to CASSLRVGLGTEAFF.

This clone has more than one count but fewer than ten. V and J are TRBV12-2 and TRBJ2-2; the table's D call of TRBD2 was not tested on the DNA. TRBV12-2 is noted as a pseudogene. There are 20 residues in the CDR3. In nucleotides, the CDR3 is TGTGCAAGTCGCTTTGAGACTAGCGGGAGGGACTATGGGAACACCGGGGAGCTGTTTTTT. Amino acids: CASRFETSGRDYGNTGELFF.

With regard to this clone: This sample also contains other DNA sequences that code for the same CDR3. The chain carries TRBV7-3 and TRBJ1-1, with D unclear. The CDR3 covers 13 residues. V lost 5 bases to trimming and J lost 0 bases, with 7 bases between them. Germline CDR1 reads SGHTA; CDR2 reads FQGTGA. The CDR3 spells CASSAGVNTEAFF. The CDR3 DNA sequence: TGTGCCAGCAGCGCAGGAGTGAACACTGAAGCTTTCTTT. Full variable domain (rest looked up from reference TRBV7-3 and TRBJ1-1): GAGVSQTPSNKVTEKGKYVELRCDPISGHTALYWYRQSLGQGPEFLIYFQGTGAADDSGLPNDRFFAVRPEGSVSTLKIQRTERGDSAVYLCASSAGVNTEAFFGQGTRLTVV.

J is TRBJ2-7 and V is TRBV4-1; possible D gene TRBD2, 6 bases. The CDR3 extends over 17 amino acids. Trimming took off 3 bases at V and 2 bases at J, with 20 bases between the two ends. CDR1 and CDR2 from the germline V gene are MGHRA and YSYEKL. The CDR3: CASSQRLWERVAYEQYF. The CDR3 DNA reads as TGCGCCAGCAGCCAGAGGTTGTGGGAGCGGGTGGCCTACGAGCAGTACTTC.

The J gene is TRBJ2-3, the V gene TRBV7-2; D unclear. This CDR3 is built from 17 residues. V was cut by 2 bases and J by 1 base, with 16 bases left in between. In germline, CDR1 is SGHTA, CDR2 FQGNSA. For the CDR3, the DNA is TGTGCCAGCAGCTTAAGGTCCGGAGCGTGGCGCACAGATACGCAGTATTTT. Residues: CASSLRSGAWRTDTQYF.

This chain connects TRBV5-4 to TRBJ1-2; possibly TRBD1 for D (6 bases). Trimming left V 4 bases short and J 7 bases short, with 29 bases between. Germline V gene sequence: CDR1 SGHNT, CDR2 YYREEE (reference sequence). This CDR3 contains 18 residues. The CDR3 DNA follows: TGTGCCAGCAGCACCGCCCGTGGTTACAGGGATTTCTCTCGTGGCTACACCTTC. This encodes CASSTARGYRDFSRGYTF. The whole variable domain, remainder taken from reference TRBV5-4 and TRBJ1-2, is ETGVTQSPTHLIKTRGQQVTLRCSSQSGHNTVSWYQQALGQGPQFIFQYYREEENGRGNFPPRFSGLQFPNYSSELNVNALELDDSALYLCASSTARGYRDFSRGYTFGSGTRLTVV.

This clone was seen once. The chain links TRBV11-2 to TRBJ1-5, with 7 bases that match TRBD1. The CDR3 extends over 14 amino acids. V shed 6 bases and J 4 bases; nucleotides not matched to a gene: 6. Per the germline V gene, CDR1 is SGHAT and CDR2 is FQNNGV. This CDR3 is CASSTGDGNQPQHF. For the CDR3, the DNA is TGTGCCAGCAGTACAGGGGACGGGAATCAGCCCCAGCATTTT.